This T cell receptor beta chain originates from a study of blood T cell repertoires in COVID-19. Participant ages covered about 18 to 100 years across 24 US areas. Cohort assignment relied on participant-reported clinical history. Exposed study participants had met a COVID-19 case within 2 weeks before entry. Study processing details: By means of reference gene primer amplification, nucleated cell counts were estimated. Clones were sequenced by immunoSEQ multiplex PCR, and TCRdb holds only the in-frame ones, with some missing. V, J and clone size derive from that table, while D and trimming were established from the DNA sequence. The sample carries some 150,000 clones, roughly 84% recorded once. The CDR3 sequence is 16 residues long. Germline V gene lookup returns CDR1 WNHNN and CDR2 SYGVQD (reference sequence). With 9 bases clipped from V and 7 bases from J, the junction kept 15 bases outside the gene matches.

This chain links TRBV10-1 with TRBJ2-1; 10 bases align to TRBD2. The source is a woman in her forties or fifties who had been exposed to COVID-19. The material sequenced was PBMCs or T cells enriched from blood (not recorded which). CDR3 residues: CASIHPLAGVSNEQFF. In DNA, the CDR3 is TGCGCCAGTATCCACCCCCTAGCGGGAGTCTCGAATGAGCAGTTCTTC.